Below are 20 T cell receptor beta chains sequenced from a single sample in a study of T cell responses to AZD1222 COVID-19 vaccine. Assay used: immunoSEQ multiplex PCR; TCRdb lists only in-frame clones, some missing. There are about 83,000 clones in the sample; approximately 90% occur only once, and around 28% lies in the top ten. The starting material was peripheral blood, obtained 28 days after the second AZD1222 dose. The receptor source for this set is an adult who received the AZD1222 COVID-19 vaccine.

This sequence joins TRBV6-5 and TRBJ1-6, with D unresolved. Germline V gene data show CDR1 as MNHEY and CDR2 as SVGAGI. V was pared by 6 bases and J by 0 bases, with 9 bases between. This CDR3 is built from 15 residues. Here the CDR3 reads CASSPQPSYNSPLHF. The CDR3 bases are TGTGCCAGCAGCCCCCAACCCTCCTATAATTCACCCCTCCACTTT.

This sequence joins TRBV11-2 and TRBJ1-1, with 9 bases that match TRBD1. The V and J ends lost 4 bases and 8 bases, in that order; junction bases with no gene match: 2. There are 12 residues in the CDR3. Germline values: CDR1 SGHAT, CDR2 FQNNGV. The CDR3 loop reads CASSSDRGEAFF. DNA for the CDR3: TGTGCCAGCAGCTCGGACAGGGGAGAAGCTTTCTTT.

V and J are TRBV18 and TRBJ1-2, with D unclear. V lost 2 bases and J lost 5, with 9 bases in between. The CDR3 length is 13 residues. Germline loops: CDR1 KGHSH, CDR2 LQKENI. CDR3 protein: CASSPSAGYGYTF. The CDR3 DNA follows: TGTGCCAGCTCACCATCCGCGGGATATGGCTACACCTTC.

The chain employs TRBV5-6 and TRBJ1-3, with D unclear. V was pared by 4 bases and J by 0 bases, with 5 bases between. This CDR3 is 13 amino acids long. CDR1 and CDR2 from the germline V gene are SGHDT and YYEEEE. CDR3 in amino acids: CASSQLSGNTIYF. CDR3 sequence (DNA): TGTGCCAGCAGCCAGCTCTCTGGAAACACCATATATTTT.

This chain links TRBV30 with TRBJ2-7; TRBD2 matches 8 bases. Germline V lookup: CDR1 GTSNPN, CDR2 SVGIG (reference sequence). The length of the CDR3 is 15 residues. V lost 2 bases to trimming and J lost 8 bases; unmatched junction nucleotides: 14. The CDR3 DNA follows: TGTGCCTGGAGTACTGGGTCGGGGGGGAAAAGTCAGCAGTACTTC. It specifies CAWSTGSGGKSQQYF.

This clone was observed a few times. CDR3 coding DNA: TGCGCCAGCAGACGCACGGACAGACACTACGAGCAGTACTTC. Translation gives CASRRTDRHYEQYF. This chain links TRBV5-1 with TRBJ2-7; tentative D call: TRBD1 (6 bases). Germline CDR1 reads SGHRS; CDR2 reads YFSETQ. This CDR3 is 14 amino acids long. Deletions cut 5 bases from V and 3 bases from J, with 15 bases between.

This chain joins TRBV28 and TRBJ2-7, with D perhaps given as TRBD1 or TRBD2 (5 bases each). The CDR3 contains 15 residues. V was pared by 2 bases and J by 0 bases, with 11 bases between. The germline V gene has CDR1 MDHEN and CDR2 SYDVKM. The DNA for the CDR3 is TGTGCCAGCAGTTTAGGGCCAGGGAGCTCCTACGAGCAGTACTTC. Amino acids: CASSLGPGSSYEQYF.

This clone was seen a handful of times. The J gene is TRBJ1-6, the V gene TRBV6-5; 8 nucleotides match TRBD1. The ends lost 7 bases at V and 7 bases at J; junction bases unmatched: 9. Germline CDR1 and CDR2: MNHEY and SVGAGI. The CDR3 spans 15 residues. The CDR3 DNA is TGTGCCAGCATTAAATGGACAGGGAGGAATTCACCCCTCCACTTT. Its protein product is CASIKWTGRNSPLHF.

The chain links TRBV14 to TRBJ2-7, with D uncertain. This CDR3 contains 13 residues. Germline loops: CDR1 SGHDN, CDR2 FVKESK. V gave up 5 bases and J gave up 6 bases, with 14 bases separating them. CDR3 bases: TGTGCCAGCAGCTCTCGAAGGGTCGGCGAGCAGTACTTC. Translating gives CASSSRRVGEQYF.

V usage is TRBV5-1 and J usage is TRBJ2-5; 10 bases are shared with TRBD1. Germline V gene data show CDR1 as SGHRS and CDR2 as YFSETQ. The CDR3 is 15 amino acids. With V trimmed by 4 bases and J by 5 bases, 8 bases remained unmatched. CDR3 region: CASSQTGQGIETQYF. CDR3 DNA sequence: TGCGCCAGCAGCCAGACGGGACAGGGGATCGAGACCCAGTACTTC. The variable domain in full, completed from reference TRBV5-1 and TRBJ2-5, reads KAGVTQTPRYLIKTRGQQVTLSCSPISGHRSVSWYQQTPGQGLQFLFEYFSETQRNKGNFPGRFSGRQFSNSRSEMNVSTLELGDSALYLCASSQTGQGIETQYFGPGTRLLVL.

This rearrangement joins TRBV18 to TRBJ2-2, with D unresolved. The germline V and J ends were trimmed by 4 bases and 1 base, with 4 bases remaining between them. In germline, CDR1 is KGHSH, CDR2 LQKENI. CDR3 length equals 13 residues. The DNA for the CDR3 is TGTGCCAGCTCACAGAGGAACACCGGGGAGCTGTTTTTT. The encoded protein is CASSQRNTGELFF.

This sequence joins TRBV7-6 and TRBJ1-3; D not resolved. The CDR3 extends over 15 amino acids. Germline CDR1 SGHVS, CDR2 FNYEAQ. Trimming cost V 1 base and J 0 bases, with 7 bases left between them. Here the CDR3 DNA reads TGTGCCAGCAGCTTAGAAGGGAGCTCTGGAAACACCATATATTTT. As protein: CASSLEGSSGNTIYF.

Only a few counts were recorded for this clone. The chain is built from TRBV5-1 and TRBJ2-7; no clear D gene. CDR1 and CDR2 (germline): SGHRS, YFSETQ. CDR3 length: 15 amino acids. The V end was cut by 4 bases, the J end by 0 bases, with 14 bases between. CDR3 in DNA: TGCGCCAGCAGCCCGGATCCGCAGAGCTCCTACGAGCAGTACTTC. This translates into CASSPDPQSSYEQYF. The full variable domain, in which reference TRBV5-1 and TRBJ2-7 provide the parts outside the CDR3, is KAGVTQTPRYLIKTRGQQVTLSCSPISGHRSVSWYQQTPGQGLQFLFEYFSETQRNKGNFPGRFSGRQFSNSRSEMNVSTLELGDSALYLCASSPDPQSSYEQYFGPGTRLTVT.

This clone appeared a few times. Germline is not matched at one junction end, which may reflect a read error. The V gene is TRBV7-9, the J gene TRBJ1-1; TRBD1 aligns across 7 bases. The CDR3 consists of 14 residues. Germline CDR1 is SEHNR and CDR2 is FQNEAQ (reference sequence). CDR3 coding DNA: TGTGCCAGCAGTTTAGACAGGGCGAGCACTGAAGCTTTCTTT. Protein product: CASSLDRASTEAFF.

V is TRBV13 and J is TRBJ2-5, with TRBD1 identical over 10 bases. After removal of 6 bases from V and 5 bases from J, the junction contained 12 bases not matched to a gene. Germline CDR1 is PRHDT and CDR2 is FYEKMQ (reference sequence). The CDR3 is 16 residues long. CDR3: CASRGSGTGVRETQYF. The CDR3 DNA reads as TGTGCCAGCAGAGGTTCCGGGACAGGGGTCCGGGAGACCCAGTACTTC.

The V call is TRBV6-2 or TRBV6-3, the J call TRBJ2-3; no clear D gene. Germline CDR1 MNHEY, CDR2 SVGEGT. CDR3 length: 14 amino acids. The ends were cut back, 2 bases at V and 5 bases at J, with 11 bases in the middle. The CDR3 spells CASSYGPAGDTQYF. The CDR3 region has the DNA TGTGCCAGCAGTTACGGCCCGGCCGGAGATACGCAGTATTTT.

This clone was found a few times. The V and J genes are TRBV7-9 and TRBJ2-7; 8 bases map to TRBD1. The CDR3 extends over 19 amino acids. CDR1 SEHNR and CDR2 FQNEAQ come from the germline V gene (reference sequence). After removal of 5 bases from V and 2 bases from J, the junction contained 20 bases not matched to a gene. The CDR3 region has the DNA TGTGCCAGCAGCCCGTCTCATTCCCGTGACAGGGGCGCGCCCTACGAGCAGTACTTC. It specifies CASSPSHSRDRGAPYEQYF.

The rearrangement links TRBV7-9 to TRBJ1-1; unclear D gene. This CDR3 comprises 12 residues. The V gene lost 4 bases and the J gene lost 8 bases, with 11 bases spanning the gap. Germline-derived CDR1 and CDR2 are SEHNR and FQNEAQ (reference sequence). The DNA for the CDR3 is TGTGCCAGCAGCTCCTTTTTCCAGGAAGCTTTCTTT. It yields the protein CASSSFFQEAFF.

The rearrangement links TRBV3-1 (or the pseudogene TRBV3-2) to TRBJ2-5; perhaps TRBD2 as D (5 bases). CDR3 length equals 16 residues. CDR1 is LGHDT and CDR2 is YNNKEL in the germline V gene (reference sequence). V was shortened by 1 base and J by 0 bases, with 12 bases between the two germline ends. The CDR3 nucleotides are TGTGCCAGCAGCCAAGCGCTAGCCGGTAACCAAGAGACCCAGTACTTC. It translates to CASSQALAGNQETQYF.

The CDR3 nucleotides are TGTGCCAGCAGTTCACTAGATTCCTATGGCTACACCTTC. Its translation: CASSSLDSYGYTF. J is TRBJ1-2 and V is TRBV7-2; no clear D gene. V dropped 6 bases and J dropped 4 bases, with 12 bases sitting between them. The CDR3 has 13 residues. Germline lookup yields CDR1 SGHTA and CDR2 FQGNSA.